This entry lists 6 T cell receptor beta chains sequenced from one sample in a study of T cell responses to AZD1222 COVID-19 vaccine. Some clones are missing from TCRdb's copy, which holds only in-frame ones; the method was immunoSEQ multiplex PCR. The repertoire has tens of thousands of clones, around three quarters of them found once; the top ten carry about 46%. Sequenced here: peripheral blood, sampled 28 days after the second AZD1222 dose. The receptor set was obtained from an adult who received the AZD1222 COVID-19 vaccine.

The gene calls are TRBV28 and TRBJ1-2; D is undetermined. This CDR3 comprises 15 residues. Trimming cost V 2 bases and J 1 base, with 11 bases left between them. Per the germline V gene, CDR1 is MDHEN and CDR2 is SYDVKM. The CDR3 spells CASSLAPGRNYGYTF. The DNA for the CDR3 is TGTGCCAGCAGTTTAGCTCCAGGACGTAACTATGGCTACACCTTC.

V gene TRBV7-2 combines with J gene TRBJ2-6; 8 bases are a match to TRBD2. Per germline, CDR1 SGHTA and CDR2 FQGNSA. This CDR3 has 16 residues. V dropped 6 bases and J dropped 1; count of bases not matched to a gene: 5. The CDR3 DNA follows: TGTGCCAGCAGGGCGGGGGGCGCGTCTGGGGCCAACGTCCTGACTTTC. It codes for CASRAGGASGANVLTF.

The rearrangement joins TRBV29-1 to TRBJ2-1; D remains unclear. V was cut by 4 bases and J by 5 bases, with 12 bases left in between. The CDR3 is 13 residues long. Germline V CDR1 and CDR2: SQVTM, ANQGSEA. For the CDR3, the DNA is TGCAGCGTTGGGTGGAGACGAAACAATGAGCAGTTCTTC. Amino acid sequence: CSVGWRRNNEQFF.

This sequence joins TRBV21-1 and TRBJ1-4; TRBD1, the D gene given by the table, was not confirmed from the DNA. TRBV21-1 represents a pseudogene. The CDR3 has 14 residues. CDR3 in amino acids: CASGPPRSNEKLFF. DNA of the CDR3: TGTGCCAGCGGGCCCCCCCGATCAAATGAAAAACTGTTTTTT.

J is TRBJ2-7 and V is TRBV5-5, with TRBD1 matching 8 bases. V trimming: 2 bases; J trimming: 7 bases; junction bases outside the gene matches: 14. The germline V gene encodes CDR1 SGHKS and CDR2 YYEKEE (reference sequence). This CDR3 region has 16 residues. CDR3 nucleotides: TGTGCCAGCAGCTTTTTTTCAGGGGGCGCGGCGATAGAGCAGTACTTC. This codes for CASSFFSGGAAIEQYF.

Here the CDR3 DNA reads TGTGCCAGTAGTACCTGGGGCGGGAGGCGGTACAATGAGCAGTTCTTC. The encoded protein is CASSTWGGRRYNEQFF. The chain has TRBV19 and TRBJ2-1; TRBD2 aligns across 8 bases. CDR3 size: 16 residues. Germline CDR1 LNHDA, CDR2 SQIVND (reference sequence). With 4 bases clipped from V and 4 bases from J, the junction kept 9 bases outside the gene matches.